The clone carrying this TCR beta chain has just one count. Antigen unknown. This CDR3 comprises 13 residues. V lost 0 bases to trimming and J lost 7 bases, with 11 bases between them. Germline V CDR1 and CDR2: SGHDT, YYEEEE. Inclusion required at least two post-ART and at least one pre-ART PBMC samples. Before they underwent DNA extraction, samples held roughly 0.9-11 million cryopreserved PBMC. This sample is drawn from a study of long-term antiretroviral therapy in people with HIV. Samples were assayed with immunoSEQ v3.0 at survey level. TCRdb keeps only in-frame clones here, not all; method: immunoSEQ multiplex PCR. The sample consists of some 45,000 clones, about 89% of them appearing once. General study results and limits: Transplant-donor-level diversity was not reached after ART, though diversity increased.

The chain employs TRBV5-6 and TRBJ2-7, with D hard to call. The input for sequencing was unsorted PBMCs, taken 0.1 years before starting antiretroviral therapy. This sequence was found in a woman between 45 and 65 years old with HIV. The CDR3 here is CASSLGGRTEQYF. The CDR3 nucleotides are TGTGCCAGCAGCTTGGGGGGTCGGACGGAGCAGTACTTC.